The 23 T cell receptor beta chains listed next were all sequenced from one sample in a study of blood T cell repertoires in COVID-19. The repertoire was sequenced with immunoSEQ multiplex PCR; TCRdb's copy has only in-frame clones and lacks some. The sample carries 75,000 to 95,000 clones, 85% to 90% recorded once. The sample was peripheral blood. These receptors were collected from a human donor in a cohort sampled during active COVID-19.

This clone was observed a single time. The genes are TRBV27 and TRBJ2-7; D is undetermined. The CDR3 sequence is 14 residues long. The ends were cut back, 5 bases at V and 0 bases at J, with 11 bases in the middle. CDR1 is MNHEY and CDR2 is SMNVEV in the germline V gene (reference sequence). CDR3 in amino acids: CASSQGVSSYEQYF. CDR3 nucleotides: TGTGCCAGCAGTCAAGGAGTGAGCTCCTACGAGCAGTACTTC.

The rearrangement joins TRBV6-5 to TRBJ2-1, with D perhaps TRBD1 (5 bases). This CDR3 is 13 amino acids long. The germline V gene encodes CDR1 MNHEY and CDR2 SVGAGI. The CDR3 spells CAVRDSTCNEQFF. The CDR3 nucleotides read TGTGCAGTTCGCGACAGCACCTGCAATGAGCAGTTCTTC.

This sequence joins TRBV29-1 and TRBJ1-2, with 11 bases identical to TRBD1. The CDR3 has 14 amino acids. Germline trimming cut 5 bases from V and 4 bases from J; bases unmatched to any gene: 6. Germline V CDR1 and CDR2: SQVTM, ANQGSEA. CDR3 region: CSVSRDRGAYGYTF. The CDR3 bases are TGCAGCGTTTCGCGGGACAGGGGGGCCTATGGCTACACCTTC.

This rearrangement joins TRBV7-3 to TRBJ2-6; D remains unclear. The V end was cut by 2 bases, the J end by 0 bases, with 11 bases between. This CDR3 contains 17 residues. Germline loops: CDR1 SGHTA, CDR2 FQGTGA. The CDR3 reads CASSLDPTVSGANVLTF. CDR3 coding DNA: TGTGCCAGCAGCTTAGATCCCACAGTCTCTGGGGCCAACGTCCTGACTTTC.

This sequence joins TRBV27 and TRBJ2-7, with D maybe TRBD2 (6 bases). Germline-derived CDR1 and CDR2 are MNHEY and SMNVEV (reference sequence). The CDR3 sequence is 15 residues long. V was shortened by 9 bases and J by 0 bases, with 18 bases between the two germline ends. CDR3 DNA sequence: TGTGCCAGTAGCCAAAAAGTGGAGGGCTCCTACGAGCAGTACTTC. Protein sequence: CASSQKVEGSYEQYF.

This sequence joins TRBV18 and TRBJ1-1, with D possibly matching TRBD1 (6 bases). The CDR3 spans 14 residues. Trimming cost V 4 bases and J 0 bases, with 9 bases left between them. Germline assignment: CDR1 KGHSH and CDR2 LQKENI. The CDR3 nucleotides read TGTGCCAGCTCACTAGACAGGATGAACACTGAAGCTTTCTTT. This encodes CASSLDRMNTEAFF.

This clone was detected a few times. The J gene is TRBJ1-4, the V gene TRBV19, with 9 positions matching TRBD1. The CDR3 extends over 15 amino acids. The germline gives CDR1 LNHDA, CDR2 SQIVND (reference sequence). V shed 5 bases, J shed 7 bases, and the junction held 8 bases outside the gene matches. CDR3 sequence reads: CASSPRTGVPEKLFF. Written as DNA, the CDR3 is TGTGCCAGTAGTCCTCGGACAGGGGTGCCTGAAAAACTGTTTTTT.

The table lists this clone with a count of one. The rearrangement joins TRBV6-5 to TRBJ2-1; a possible D gene is TRBD2 (5 bases). There are 12 residues in the CDR3. V lost 11 bases to trimming and J lost 4 bases, with 12 bases between them. Per germline, CDR1 MNHEY and CDR2 SVGAGI. CDR3 region: CASSPPYNEQFF. The CDR3 nucleotides read TGTGCCTCTAGCCCCCCTTACAATGAGCAGTTCTTC.

V and J are TRBV11-3 and TRBJ2-3; possibly TRBD2 for D (5 bases). Germline values: CDR1 SGHNT, CDR2 YENEEA. This CDR3 region has 16 residues. V gave up 1 base and J gave up 5 bases, with 16 bases separating them. CDR3 bases: TGTGCCAGCAGCTTAGTTAACAGCCTACTAGGAGATACGCAGTATTTT. It is translated as CASSLVNSLLGDTQYF.

The chain joins TRBV5-3 to TRBJ2-7, with a weak D call TRBD2 (5 bases). TRBV5-3 is assigned to the ORF class and has an uncertain function. The CDR3 loop spans 15 amino acids. V lost 1 base and J 1 base, leaving 12 bases between the germline ends. The DNA of the CDR3 is TGTGCCAGAAGCTTGTCGGGCCGGACTTCCTACGAGCAGTACTTC. As protein: CARSLSGRTSYEQYF.

This sequence joins TRBV6-2 or TRBV6-3 and TRBJ2-3; D not resolved. The germline V and J ends were trimmed by 2 bases and 8 bases, with 14 bases remaining between them. Germline CDR1 reads MNHEY; CDR2 reads SVGEGT. The CDR3 is made up of 14 amino acids. The CDR3 nucleotides read TGTGCCAGCAGTTACCTGGTCAACACATTTACGCAGTATTTT. Its translation: CASSYLVNTFTQYF.

The chain has TRBV3-1 (or the pseudogene TRBV3-2) and TRBJ1-2; the match to TRBD1 covers 8 bases. Trimming removed 1 base from V and 7 bases from J; junction bases left unmatched: 8. This CDR3 has 15 residues. CDR1 is LGHDT and CDR2 is YNNKEL in the germline V gene (reference sequence). The CDR3 loop is CASSQGPQGAAGYTF. The CDR3 region has the DNA TGTGCCAGCAGCCAAGGCCCCCAGGGGGCAGCTGGCTACACCTTC.

The chain is built from TRBV5-1 and TRBJ2-4, with D perhaps TRBD2 (6 bases). The CDR3 has 16 residues. V dropped 3 bases and J dropped 4 bases, with 17 bases sitting between them. In germline, CDR1 is SGHRS, CDR2 YFSETQ. The chain's CDR3 is CASSSDGGEGKNIQYF. The CDR3 DNA sequence: TGCGCCAGCAGCTCCGACGGCGGGGAAGGGAAAAACATTCAGTACTTC.

The chain is built from TRBV7-9 and TRBJ2-7, with a weak D call TRBD1 (6 bases). V lost 5 bases and J 3 bases, leaving 20 bases between the germline ends. The germline CDR1 and CDR2 sequences are SEHNR and FQNEAQ (reference sequence). The CDR3 consists of 16 residues. Here the CDR3 reads CASSLGRGGSFYEQYF. The CDR3 DNA is TGTGCCAGCAGCCTAGGGCGAGGGGGTTCCTTCTACGAGCAGTACTTC. Together with reference TRBV7-9 and TRBJ2-7, the CDR3 gives the full variable domain: DTGVSQNPRHKITKRGQNVTFRCDPISEHNRLYWYRQTLGQGPEFLTYFQNEAQLEKSRLLSDRFSAERPKGSFSTLEIQRTEQGDSAMYLCASSLGRGGSFYEQYFGPGTRLTVT.

The chain couples TRBV28 to TRBJ1-6; no definite D call. Germline values: CDR1 MDHEN, CDR2 SYDVKM. CDR3 length: 14 amino acids. V gave up 5 bases and J gave up 5 bases, with 10 bases separating them. CDR3 amino acids: CASSSGEDNSPLHF. CDR3 in DNA: TGTGCCAGCAGTAGCGGCGAGGATAATTCACCCCTCCACTTT. Variable domain in full (rest from reference TRBV28 and TRBJ1-6): DVKVTQSSRYLVKRTGEKVFLECVQDMDHENMFWYRQDPGLGLRLIYFSYDVKMKEKGDIPEGYSVSREKKERFSLILESASTNQTSMYLCASSSGEDNSPLHFGNGTRLTVT.

This chain joins TRBV28 and TRBJ1-2; maybe TRBD1 (5 bases). Germline V gives CDR1 MDHEN, CDR2 SYDVKM. Trimming stripped 4 bases from V and 8 bases from J, with 11 bases between. The CDR3 is 12 amino acids. This chain's CDR3 is CASSSNRFGYTF. CDR3 nucleotides: TGTGCCAGCAGTTCGAACAGGTTCGGCTACACCTTC.

The V gene is TRBV7-3, the J gene TRBJ2-5; weak D call: TRBD2 (7 bases). Trimming pared 2 bases from V and 4 bases from J, leaving 11 bases between. There are 14 residues in the CDR3. Germline lookup yields CDR1 SGHTA and CDR2 FQGTGA. The CDR3: CASSLEGGIETQYF. The CDR3 DNA sequence: TGTGCCAGCAGCTTAGAGGGGGGGATAGAGACCCAGTACTTC.

This clone was found once. The V and J genes are TRBV5-6 and TRBJ1-2; D uncertain. The germline V gene has CDR1 SGHDT and CDR2 YYEEEE. The CDR3 has 15 residues. V lost 2 bases to trimming and J lost 7 bases, with 18 bases between them. CDR3 bases: TGTGCCAGCAGCTTTAACCGGCCTTCGGGGAGTGGCTACACCTTC. This gives the protein CASSFNRPSGSGYTF.

The rearrangement uses TRBV28 and TRBJ2-7; 8 nucleotides agree with TRBD2. The CDR3 is made up of 15 amino acids. V lost 5 bases, J lost 0 bases, and 6 bases stayed unmatched. The germline gives CDR1 MDHEN, CDR2 SYDVKM. DNA for the CDR3: TGTGCCAGCAGTCTCCGCGGGAGGTCCTCCTACGAGCAGTACTTC. This codes for CASSLRGRSSYEQYF.

This chain uses TRBV28 with TRBJ2-2; the D gene is possibly TRBD1 (6 bases). Trimming took off 5 bases at V and 6 bases at J, with 10 bases between the two ends. The CDR3 totals 13 residues. Germline loops: CDR1 MDHEN, CDR2 SYDVKM. DNA for the CDR3: TGTGCCAGCAGTCCAGGGGTCGCCGGGGAGCTGTTTTTT. Amino acids: CASSPGVAGELFF.

The chain recombines TRBV5-6 with TRBJ1-6, with D perhaps matching TRBD1 (6 bases). The CDR3 has 17 residues. Trimming stripped 1 base from V and 4 bases from J, with 15 bases between. CDR1 SGHDT and CDR2 YYEEEE come from the germline V gene. The CDR3 nucleotides are TGTGCCAGCAGCTTGTTAAAAGGGACACCTTATAATTCACCCCTCCACTTT. It is translated as CASSLLKGTPYNSPLHF.

CDR3 sequence reads: CASNWDAETSGTLIGELFF. The DNA of the CDR3 is TGTGCCAGCAATTGGGACGCCGAGACTAGCGGGACACTTATCGGGGAGCTGTTTTTT. V is TRBV5-4 and J is TRBJ2-2; TRBD2 aligns across 11 bases. J was trimmed by 7 bases and V by 6 bases; bases with no gene match: 20. The CDR3 extends over 19 amino acids. CDR1 is SGHNT, CDR2 YYREEE, per germline (reference sequence). Full variable domain (rest looked up from reference TRBV5-4 and TRBJ2-2): ETGVTQSPTHLIKTRGQQVTLRCSSQSGHNTVSWYQQALGQGPQFIFQYYREEENGRGNFPPRFSGLQFPNYSSELNVNALELDDSALYLCASNWDAETSGTLIGELFFGEGSRLTVL.

The chain joins TRBV7-9 to TRBJ2-1; 7 nucleotides align to TRBD2. Germline V gene lookup returns CDR1 SEHNR and CDR2 FQNEAQ (reference sequence). The trim removed 4 bases at V and 8 bases at J, leaving 14 bases unmatched. The CDR3 has 16 residues. CDR3 residues: CASSSVRLAAGDEQFF. The CDR3 DNA follows: TGTGCCAGCAGCTCGGTCAGGTTGGCGGCGGGGGATGAGCAGTTCTTC.